This is a list of T cell receptor beta chains from one sample in a study of metastatic and nonmetastatic thyroid tumors. TCRdb redid the clone calls on the PCR reads using MiXCR. This sample carries more than 7,000 clones, roughly 24% of them seen once, and the ten largest clones take about 6.3%. The sequencing sample was made of adjacent normal tissue. The origin of the receptors is a female donor with papillary thyroid cancer or a benign thyroid nodule (not recorded which). Some clones in this sample may be carry-over from other donors' samples. Both conserved end residues are trimmed from each CDR3. Fields, in order: D gene, V gene, J gene, CDR3 protein. D genes are given only for firm matches.

.,TRBV20-1,TRBJ1-5,SAGGNSNQPQH
.,TRBV7-3,TRBJ2-2,ASSFVTSGARGTGELF
.,TRBV28,TRBJ1-5,ASTVGPSNQPQH
.,TRBV6-9,TRBJ1-4,AGSYSEKLF
TRBD1,TRBV6-9,TRBJ1-2,ASSYDRASYT
.,TRBV11-2,TRBJ2-6,ASSGRLSAGYPRANVLT
.,TRBV7-3,TRBJ2-7,ASSPDRSSEEQY
.,TRBV2,TRBJ2-1,ATSAVLDEQF
.,TRBV5-1,TRBJ1-1,ASSLARGWGEAF
.,TRBV11-1,TRBJ2-2,ASSPDRVGNTGELF
.,TRBV5-1,TRBJ2-7,ASSLAGGTVSYEQY
.,TRBV19,TRBJ1-1,ASSILQGSMNTEAF
.,TRBV5-1,TRBJ2-7,ASSLRQGYSEQY
TRBD1,TRBV19,TRBJ1-5,ASSMGQGFFQPQH
TRBD2,TRBV6-1,TRBJ2-1,ASSDRGGYNEQF
.,TRBV19,TRBJ1-1,ASSPGGTNTEAF
.,TRBV5-1,TRBJ1-1,ASSRGWEGRRRGKDTEAF
.,TRBV11-2,TRBJ1-2,ASSFGGGDVYGYT
.,TRBV6-1,TRBJ1-1,ASSEAPYTEAF
.,TRBV5-5,TRBJ1-5,ASSLVGGDSNQPQH
TRBD2,TRBV3-1,TRBJ2-2,ASSSPSGANTGELF
TRBD2,TRBV27,TRBJ2-7,ASSLSGGAVGEQY
.,TRBV28,TRBJ2-2,ASSPGILNTGELF
.,TRBV7-6,TRBJ1-5,ASSLEARGSGGQPQH
TRBD2,TRBV30,TRBJ2-7,AWVRDYPYEQY
.,TRBV19,TRBJ1-5,ASSIVAAGPQPQH
.,TRBV20-1,TRBJ1-6,SASGLSGANSPLH
.,TRBV27,TRBJ1-2,ASSFRREANYGYT
.,TRBV6-4,TRBJ1-4,ASSYSEKLF
TRBD2,TRBV20-1,TRBJ2-1,SAPRLGLADNEQF
TRBD2,TRBV20-1,TRBJ2-3,SASFGVAGADTQY
TRBD2,TRBV11-1,TRBJ2-3,ASSRGLAGVSDMQY
.,TRBV15,TRBJ2-5,ATSRDPPGGFQETQY
.,TRBV5-1,TRBJ2-2,ASSAPGGVNTGELF
.,TRBV13,TRBJ2-7,ASSLVGEQY
TRBD2,TRBV6-5,TRBJ2-7,ASSYQASGGSYEQY
.,TRBV12-3/TRBV12-4,TRBJ2-7,ASSFGRNYEQY